Listed below are T cell receptor beta chains from one sample, sequenced in a study of cytomegalovirus exposure and HLA in healthy donors. The assay was immunoSEQ multiplex PCR, and TCRdb's table has in-frame clones only and misses some. The table records about 350,000 clones, 87% of them present only once. Sequencing used PBMCs. The receptors were gathered from a woman under 40 in good health and CMV-seropositive. Both conserved end residues are part of each CDR3. The order of the fields is clone size, D gene, J gene, V gene, CDR3 DNA, CDR3 protein. D genes are given only for firm matches. Part of the rows lack a size; the others show once, few, many or a class for expanded clones.

clone_size: -; d_call: -; j_call: TRBJ1-4; v_call: TRBV18; cdr3_nt: TGTGCCAGCTCACCTATAAACGGGGCGACTAATGAAAAACTGTTTTTT; cdr3_aa: CASSPINGATNEKLFF
clone_size: -; d_call: TRBD2; j_call: TRBJ2-7; v_call: TRBV5-6; cdr3_nt: TGTGCCAGCAGACTAACGCGGGGGTTGGCCTACGAGCAGTACTTC; cdr3_aa: CASRLTRGLAYEQYF
clone_size: -; d_call: -; j_call: TRBJ2-1; v_call: TRBV2; cdr3_nt: TGTGCCAGCAGCGAGAATGAGCAGTTCTTC; cdr3_aa: CASSENEQFF
clone_size: -; d_call: -; j_call: TRBJ1-2; v_call: TRBV5-4; cdr3_nt: TGTGCCAGCAGCTTAGGAGGGAAGGGGCTCGGGTACTATGGCTACACCTTC; cdr3_aa: CASSLGGKGLGYYGYTF
clone_size: -; d_call: -; j_call: TRBJ2-7; v_call: TRBV5-1; cdr3_nt: TGCGCCAGCAGCTTTACTAGTGACGAGCAGTACTTC; cdr3_aa: CASSFTSDEQYF
clone_size: -; d_call: -; j_call: TRBJ2-2; v_call: TRBV5-4; cdr3_nt: TGTGCCAGCAGCTCTCCCGGCACCGGGGAGCTGTTTTTT; cdr3_aa: CASSSPGTGELFF
clone_size: -; d_call: -; j_call: TRBJ1-2; v_call: TRBV14; cdr3_nt: TGTGCCAGCAGCCAACAGGGTTCAAACTATGGCTACACCTTC; cdr3_aa: CASSQQGSNYGYTF
clone_size: -; d_call: TRBD2; j_call: TRBJ2-1; v_call: TRBV19; cdr3_nt: TGTGCCAGTAGTATCGTTCCAGCGGGGGGCCAGGGCAATGAGCAGTTCTTC; cdr3_aa: CASSIVPAGGQGNEQFF
clone_size: -; d_call: -; j_call: TRBJ1-4; v_call: TRBV5-1; cdr3_nt: TGCGCCAGCAGCTTGGGGCCCAATGAAAAACTGTTTTTT; cdr3_aa: CASSLGPNEKLFF
clone_size: -; d_call: -; j_call: TRBJ2-3; v_call: TRBV7-9; cdr3_nt: TGTGCCAGCAGCTTACAGAACACAGATACGCAGTATTTT; cdr3_aa: CASSLQNTDTQYF
clone_size: -; d_call: -; j_call: TRBJ1-3; v_call: TRBV2; cdr3_nt: TGTGCCAGCAGTGAAGGGACGCCTGGAAACACCATATATTTT; cdr3_aa: CASSEGTPGNTIYF
clone_size: -; d_call: -; j_call: TRBJ1-1; v_call: TRBV9; cdr3_nt: TGTGCCAGCAGCGTAGGGTCGCGGGTCACTGAAGCTTTCTTT; cdr3_aa: CASSVGSRVTEAFF
clone_size: -; d_call: -; j_call: TRBJ1-1; v_call: TRBV11-1; cdr3_nt: TGTGCCAGCAGCGCCCCCGCCCGGGGGACTGAAGCTTTCTTT; cdr3_aa: CASSAPARGTEAFF
clone_size: once; d_call: TRBD1; j_call: TRBJ1-5; v_call: TRBV28; cdr3_nt: TGTGCCAGCAGTTCGACAGGGCCCCAGCCCCAGCATTTT; cdr3_aa: CASSSTGPQPQHF
clone_size: -; d_call: -; j_call: TRBJ2-3; v_call: TRBV27; cdr3_nt: TGTGCCAGCAGATGGTGGGGGGCTTCGCAAGATACGCAGTATTTT; cdr3_aa: CASRWWGASQDTQYF
clone_size: -; d_call: -; j_call: TRBJ2-1; v_call: TRBV9; cdr3_nt: TGTGCCAGCAGCGTAGGGCTATCGGGCTCCTACAATGAGCAGTTCTTC; cdr3_aa: CASSVGLSGSYNEQFF
clone_size: -; d_call: -; j_call: TRBJ2-1; v_call: TRBV29-1; cdr3_nt: TGCAGCGTGAGAACCCGGAATGAGCAGTTCTTC; cdr3_aa: CSVRTRNEQFF
clone_size: few; d_call: -; j_call: TRBJ1-6; v_call: TRBV9; cdr3_nt: TGTGCCAGCAGCGCCCCCCGAGACAGGAATGAAGGGGTTAGATCACCCCTCCACTTT; cdr3_aa: CASSAPRDRNEGVRSPLHF
clone_size: -; d_call: -; j_call: TRBJ2-2; v_call: TRBV2; cdr3_nt: TGTGCCAGCAGTGTTGGAGGTTCCGGGGAGCTGTTTTTT; cdr3_aa: CASSVGGSGELFF
clone_size: once; d_call: -; j_call: TRBJ1-4; v_call: TRBV9; cdr3_nt: TGTGCCAGCAGCGTAGAGGGGGTATTGGCTGAAAAACTGTTTTTT; cdr3_aa: CASSVEGVLAEKLFF
clone_size: -; d_call: -; j_call: TRBJ1-6; v_call: TRBV11-2; cdr3_nt: TGTGCCAGCAGCTTATCGGTTTCACCCCTCCACTTT; cdr3_aa: CASSLSVSPLHF
clone_size: -; d_call: -; j_call: TRBJ1-5; v_call: TRBV5-6; cdr3_nt: TGTGCCAGCAGCTTGGGGCAGAATCAGCCCCAGCATTTT; cdr3_aa: CASSLGQNQPQHF
clone_size: -; d_call: -; j_call: TRBJ2-7; v_call: TRBV4-2; cdr3_nt: TGTGCCAGCAGCCAAGATCTGGGCCATTCCTACGAGCAGTACTTC; cdr3_aa: CASSQDLGHSYEQYF
clone_size: -; d_call: TRBD1; j_call: TRBJ2-7; v_call: TRBV6-5; cdr3_nt: TGTGCCAGCAGACAAGACAGGGGCCTTACCTACGAGCAGTACTTC; cdr3_aa: CASRQDRGLTYEQYF
clone_size: -; d_call: -; j_call: TRBJ2-1; v_call: TRBV4-1; cdr3_nt: TGCGCCAGCAGCGGGGAAGGGGGGCCTAACTACAATGAGCAGTTCTTC; cdr3_aa: CASSGEGGPNYNEQFF
clone_size: -; d_call: -; j_call: TRBJ2-4; v_call: TRBV29-1; cdr3_nt: TGCAGCGTTGAAGTGTCGGACTCCCGGTACTTC; cdr3_aa: CSVEVSDSRYF
clone_size: -; d_call: -; j_call: TRBJ2-1; v_call: TRBV11-2; cdr3_nt: TGTGCCAGCAGCGTATCGGTCTGGTATGAGCAGTTCTTC; cdr3_aa: CASSVSVWYEQFF
clone_size: -; d_call: TRBD1; j_call: TRBJ2-7; v_call: TRBV28; cdr3_nt: TGTGCCAGCAGTCTGGGACAGACCTACGAGCAGTACTTC; cdr3_aa: CASSLGQTYEQYF
clone_size: -; d_call: TRBD2; j_call: TRBJ2-3; v_call: TRBV4-1; cdr3_nt: TGCGCCAGCAGCCTTAGACTAGCGGTTAGCACAGATACGCAGTATTTT; cdr3_aa: CASSLRLAVSTDTQYF
clone_size: -; d_call: -; j_call: TRBJ2-7; v_call: TRBV13; cdr3_nt: TGTGCCAGCAGCCGATCATACGAGCAGTACTTC; cdr3_aa: CASSRSYEQYF
clone_size: few; d_call: -; j_call: TRBJ1-1; v_call: TRBV30; cdr3_nt: TGTGCCTGGAGCGGCGGAGTGAACACTGAAGCTTTCTTT; cdr3_aa: CAWSGGVNTEAFF
clone_size: -; d_call: -; j_call: TRBJ1-4; v_call: TRBV6-1; cdr3_nt: TGTGCCAGCAGCCTAACCCATCGGGGAGTTGAAAAACTGTTTTTT; cdr3_aa: CASSLTHRGVEKLFF
clone_size: -; d_call: TRBD2; j_call: TRBJ2-1; v_call: TRBV27; cdr3_nt: TGTGCCAGCAGTTTATTGTTAGCGGGGGACTACAATGAGCAGTTCTTC; cdr3_aa: CASSLLLAGDYNEQFF
clone_size: once; d_call: -; j_call: TRBJ2-1; v_call: TRBV2; cdr3_nt: TGTGCCAGCAGCGCGGACATCACAGGCTCCTACAATGAGCAGTTCTTC; cdr3_aa: CASSADITGSYNEQFF
clone_size: -; d_call: -; j_call: TRBJ2-5; v_call: TRBV28; cdr3_nt: TGTGCCAGCAGTTTAATCGACAGCCAAGAGACCCAGTACTTC; cdr3_aa: CASSLIDSQETQYF
clone_size: -; d_call: -; j_call: TRBJ1-5; v_call: TRBV7-8; cdr3_nt: TGTGCCAGCAGCGAGAATAGCAATCAGCCCCAGCATTTT; cdr3_aa: CASSENSNQPQHF
clone_size: -; d_call: TRBD2; j_call: TRBJ2-5; v_call: TRBV6-1; cdr3_nt: TGTGCCAGCTCCAAACTAGCGGGAGTCCAAGAGACCCAGTACTTC; cdr3_aa: CASSKLAGVQETQYF
clone_size: once; d_call: TRBD1; j_call: TRBJ1-4; v_call: TRBV4-3; cdr3_nt: TGCGCCAGCAGCCAAAACGACAGGGGAACTAATGAAAAACTGTTTTTT; cdr3_aa: CASSQNDRGTNEKLFF
clone_size: few; d_call: -; j_call: TRBJ2-7; v_call: TRBV2; cdr3_nt: -; cdr3_aa: CAGPRDRRAYVCYEQYF
clone_size: -; d_call: TRBD1; j_call: TRBJ2-7; v_call: TRBV19; cdr3_nt: TGTGCCAGTAGTATAGGGACAGGCTCTTCCTACGAGCAGTACTTC; cdr3_aa: CASSIGTGSSYEQYF
clone_size: -; d_call: TRBD1; j_call: TRBJ1-2; v_call: TRBV4-2; cdr3_nt: TGTGCCAGCAGCCAAGAGCCAGGGGGGAACTATGGCTACACCTTC; cdr3_aa: CASSQEPGGNYGYTF
clone_size: -; d_call: -; j_call: TRBJ2-2; v_call: TRBV6-5; cdr3_nt: TGTGCCAGCAGTTACGGACGGTACACCGGGGAGCTGTTTTTT; cdr3_aa: CASSYGRYTGELFF
clone_size: -; d_call: -; j_call: TRBJ1-4; v_call: TRBV30; cdr3_nt: TGTGCCTGGAGTGTCGTTCGCGGCGAAAAACTGTTTTTT; cdr3_aa: CAWSVVRGEKLFF
clone_size: -; d_call: -; j_call: TRBJ2-2; v_call: TRBV27; cdr3_nt: TGTGCCAGCAGTTTAACCCCCCGACTAGATGTGTATGTCGGGGAGCTGTTTTTT; cdr3_aa: CASSLTPRLDVYVGELFF
clone_size: -; d_call: -; j_call: TRBJ2-7; v_call: TRBV7-6; cdr3_nt: TGTGCCAGCAGCCCACTGACAGATTACGAGCAGTACTTC; cdr3_aa: CASSPLTDYEQYF